One sample yielded the 29 T cell receptor beta chains listed below, sequenced in a study of cytomegalovirus exposure and HLA in healthy donors. With 60 Vbeta and 13 Jbeta primers, the PCR was carried out. The protocol was immunoSEQ multiplex PCR, while the TCRdb copy is restricted to in-frame clones and leaves out a portion. The table shows roughly 99,000 clones, with roughly 80% occurring only once. Sequencing was performed on PBMCs. These receptors all stem from a man aged 30-40 years in good health and CMV-seropositive.

This clone was detected only a few times. V usage is TRBV5-1 and J usage is TRBJ2-7; 7 bases align to TRBD1. The germline CDR1 and CDR2 sequences are SGHRS and YFSETQ. Trimming cost V 2 bases and J 1 base; bases outside gene matches: 15. CDR3 length equals 18 residues. The CDR3 region is CASSLPNLRDRLSYEQYF. The CDR3 DNA follows: TGCGCCAGCAGCTTACCCAACCTCCGGGACAGATTATCCTACGAGCAGTACTTC.

Concerning this clone: Other DNA sequences within the sample encode an identical CDR3. This chain connects TRBV6-1 to TRBJ2-7; 7 bases align to TRBD2. V gave up 8 bases and J gave up 4 bases; unmatched junction bases: 14. The CDR3 extends over 15 amino acids. Per the germline V gene, CDR1 is MNHNS and CDR2 is SASEGT. CDR3 residues: CASSLQSGEVYEQYF. In DNA, the CDR3 is TGTGCCAGCTCTCTTCAGAGCGGGGAGGTTTACGAGCAGTACTTC.

The rearrangement joins TRBV2 to TRBJ2-7; possibly TRBD2 for D (5 bases). V was shortened by 8 bases and J by 3 bases, with 14 bases between the two germline ends. The CDR3 extends over 13 amino acids. Looked up from germline, CDR1 is SNHLY and CDR2 is FYNNEI. The CDR3 spells CASERAPDYEQYF. CDR3 DNA: TGTGCCAGCGAGAGGGCCCCTGACTACGAGCAGTACTTC. The variable domain in full, completed from reference TRBV2 and TRBJ2-7, reads EPEVTQTPSHQVTQMGQEVILRCVPISNHLYFYWYRQILGQKVEFLVSFYNNEISEKSEIFDDQFSVERPDGSNFTLKIRSTKLEDSAMYFCASERAPDYEQYFGPGTRLTVT.

The genes are TRBV19 and TRBJ2-7; D possibly corresponds to TRBD2 (6 bases). The CDR3 covers 13 residues. The ends were cut back, 3 bases at V and 4 bases at J, with 10 bases in the middle. Germline V gene data show CDR1 as LNHDA and CDR2 as SQIVND (reference sequence). As DNA, the CDR3 is TGTGCCAGTAGTATTAGTAGCGGATACGAGCAGTACTTC. It codes for CASSISSGYEQYF.

This chain uses TRBV2 with TRBJ2-3; the match to TRBD2 covers 12 bases. The CDR3 consists of 16 residues. From germline, CDR1 is SNHLY and CDR2 FYNNEI. J was trimmed by 6 bases and V by 3 bases; bases with no gene match: 7. The CDR3 region is CASSDLLAGGWDTQYF. The CDR3 DNA reads as TGTGCCAGCAGTGACCTCCTAGCGGGGGGGTGGGATACGCAGTATTTT.

V gene TRBV11-2 combines with J gene TRBJ2-1; 7 bases are shared with TRBD1. V shed 0 bases and J 2 bases; nucleotides not matched to a gene: 1. Germline assignment: CDR1 SGHAT and CDR2 FQNNGV. The CDR3 covers 15 residues. The CDR3 DNA reads TGTGCCAGCAGCTTAGATCAGGGGGCCTACAATGAGCAGTTCTTC. It translates to CASSLDQGAYNEQFF.

This sequence joins TRBV19 and TRBJ1-4, with D possibly TRBD1 on 5 matching bases. Germline assignment: CDR1 LNHDA and CDR2 SQIVND (reference sequence). The V gene lost 6 bases and the J gene lost 5 bases, with 10 bases spanning the gap. The CDR3 contains 13 residues. CDR3 residues: CASRFAGNEKLFF. The CDR3 DNA is TGTGCCAGTAGATTCGCAGGGAATGAAAAACTGTTTTTT.

The V call is TRBV7-9, the J call TRBJ1-1; 8 bases align to TRBD1. Germline values: CDR1 SEHNR, CDR2 FQNEAQ (reference sequence). Trimming cost V 0 bases and J 8 bases; bases outside gene matches: 5. The CDR3 loop spans 14 amino acids. CDR3 nucleotide sequence: TGTGCCAGCAGCTTAGCGCAGGACAGGGTCGAAGCTTTCTTT. Its protein is CASSLAQDRVEAFF. The full variable domain, with the rest looked up from reference TRBV7-9 and TRBJ1-1, is DTGVSQNPRHKITKRGQNVTFRCDPISEHNRLYWYRQTLGQGPEFLTYFQNEAQLEKSRLLSDRFSAERPKGSFSTLEIQRTEQGDSAMYLCASSLAQDRVEAFFGQGTRLTVV.

The chain is built from TRBV19 and TRBJ1-2; 7 bases map to TRBD1. The CDR3 consists of 15 residues. The junction had 8 bases not matched to a gene; V was cut back by 3 bases and J by 4 bases. Germline V gene data show CDR1 as LNHDA and CDR2 as SQIVND (reference sequence). In nucleotides, the CDR3 is TGTGCCAGTAGTATGACAGGGAGTAGTGGCTATGGCTACACCTTC. Its protein product is CASSMTGSSGYGYTF. Complete variable domain (other parts from reference TRBV19 and TRBJ1-2): DGGITQSPKYLFRKEGQNVTLSCEQNLNHDAMYWYRQDPGQGLRLIYYSQIVNDFQKGDIAEGYSVSREKKESFPLTVTSAQKNPTAFYLCASSMTGSSGYGYTFGSGTRLTVV.

The rearrangement joins TRBV19 to TRBJ2-3; 10 positions agree with TRBD1. The germline V gene has CDR1 LNHDA and CDR2 SQIVND (reference sequence). The CDR3 loop spans 14 amino acids. The trim removed 6 bases at V and 4 bases at J, leaving 4 bases unmatched. The CDR3 region is CASRGTGDADTQYF. Here the CDR3 DNA reads TGTGCCAGTAGGGGGACAGGGGATGCAGATACGCAGTATTTT. Together with reference TRBV19 and TRBJ2-3, the CDR3 gives the full variable domain: DGGITQSPKYLFRKEGQNVTLSCEQNLNHDAMYWYRQDPGQGLRLIYYSQIVNDFQKGDIAEGYSVSREKKESFPLTVTSAQKNPTAFYLCASRGTGDADTQYFGPGTRLTVL.

V usage is TRBV12-5 and J usage is TRBJ2-7; D gene ambiguous. Germline V gene lookup returns CDR1 LGHNT and CDR2 FRNRAP. This CDR3 has 12 amino acids. Trimming removed 2 bases from V and 2 bases from J, with 4 bases in between. The CDR3 loop is CASGLPAYEQYF. The DNA for the CDR3 is TGTGCTAGTGGTTTGCCCGCCTACGAGCAGTACTTC.

This clone was detected a few times. This rearrangement joins TRBV5-1 to TRBJ1-2; 7 nucleotides match TRBD1. The germline CDR1 and CDR2 sequences are SGHRS and YFSETQ. This CDR3 spans 14 amino acids. Trimming at V came to 4 bases and at J to 7 bases, leaving 10 bases not matched to a gene. Here the CDR3 reads CASSRLGTASGYTF. DNA of the CDR3: TGCGCCAGCAGCAGATTAGGGACAGCATCTGGCTACACCTTC.

This clone was seen a single time. The chain uses TRBV18 and TRBJ1-4; no reliable D call. Germline CDR1 reads KGHSH; CDR2 reads LQKENI. Trimming removed 5 bases from V and 7 bases from J, with 11 bases in between. The CDR3 length is 13 residues. CDR3 nucleotide sequence: TGTGCCAGCTCAATCTCGGAGGGTGAAAAACTGTTTTTT. This gives the protein CASSISEGEKLFF.

The V call is TRBV11-3, the J call TRBJ2-7; 7 bases are a match to TRBD1. The ends lost 0 bases at V and 4 bases at J; junction bases unmatched: 6. Per the germline V gene, CDR1 is SGHNT and CDR2 is YENEEA. The CDR3 loop spans 15 amino acids. The CDR3 DNA sequence: TGTGCCAGCAGCTTAGAAGGGGGCGCATTGTACGAGCAGTACTTC. Its translation is CASSLEGGALYEQYF.

This clone turned up a few times. The rearrangement links TRBV25-1 to TRBJ2-7; TRBD2 agrees at 12 bases. The V and J ends lost 4 bases and 5 bases, in that order; junction bases with no gene match: 9. CDR1 is MGHDK, CDR2 SYGVNS, per germline. The CDR3 spans 16 residues. Here the CDR3 reads CASSATSGGPSHEQYF. As DNA, the CDR3 is TGTGCCAGCAGTGCCACTAGCGGGGGGCCGTCCCACGAGCAGTACTTC.

The rearrangement uses TRBV21-1 and TRBJ1-2; the table gives TRBD1 as D, unverified against the DNA. TRBV21-1 is classified as a pseudogene. The CDR3 is 18 residues long. CDR3 sequence (DNA): TGTGCCAGCAGCCCGGGTTCCAGGGCTCATAATAAAAACTATGGCTACACCTTC. This sequence encodes CASSPGSRAHNKNYGYTF.

The gene calls are TRBV11-2 and TRBJ2-1, with TRBD2 identical over 13 bases. With 8 bases clipped from V and 0 bases from J, the junction kept 10 bases outside the gene matches. The CDR3 loop spans 18 amino acids. The germline CDR1 and CDR2 sequences are SGHAT and FQNNGV. The CDR3 region has the DNA TGTGCCAGCCGTGGACTAGCGGGGGTGGTAAGCTCCTACAATGAGCAGTTCTTC. Protein product: CASRGLAGVVSSYNEQFF.

The V gene is TRBV19, the J gene TRBJ2-2, with 7 bases lining up with TRBD1. Germline V gives CDR1 LNHDA, CDR2 SQIVND (reference sequence). The CDR3 loop spans 15 amino acids. With 6 bases clipped from V and 4 bases from J, the junction kept 8 bases outside the gene matches. CDR3 in DNA: TGTGCCAGTAGCAAGGGGGCATCGGCCACCGGGGAGCTGTTTTTT. Translation gives CASSKGASATGELFF.

In DNA, the CDR3 is TGTGCCAGCAGTTTTATGGGGGGGGCGGGGGAGCTGTTTTTT. It translates to CASSFMGGAGELFF. The chain has TRBV27 and TRBJ2-2; TRBD2 is a possible D gene (7 bases). V was pared by 3 bases and J by 8 bases, with 13 bases between. Germline lookup yields CDR1 MNHEY and CDR2 SMNVEV (reference sequence). The CDR3 spans 14 residues.

The chain combines TRBV10-3 with TRBJ2-5, with TRBD1 matching over 11 bases. Germline trimming cut 6 bases from V and 4 bases from J; bases unmatched to any gene: 4. The germline gives CDR1 ENHRY, CDR2 SYGVKD. This CDR3 has 14 amino acids. The CDR3 here is CAIRGQGEGETQYF. The CDR3, as DNA: TGTGCCATCAGGGGACAGGGGGAGGGAGAGACCCAGTACTTC.

The genes are TRBV5-6 and TRBJ2-5; TRBD2 agrees at 7 bases. The ends lost 3 bases at V and 14 bases at J; junction bases unmatched: 7. In germline, CDR1 is SGHDT, CDR2 YYEEEE. CDR3 size: 11 residues. CDR3 residues: CASSSREINYF. As DNA, the CDR3 is TGTGCCAGCAGCTCGCGGGAGATAAACTACTTC.

CDR3 in amino acids: CASSLPIGFSYEQYF. DNA of the CDR3: TGTGCCAGCAGCCTGCCCATCGGGTTTTCCTACGAGCAGTACTTC. The chain joins TRBV11-2 to TRBJ2-7; D is unclear. This CDR3 has 15 amino acids. Germline V gene data show CDR1 as SGHAT and CDR2 as FQNNGV. Trimming left V 5 bases short and J 1 base short, with 15 bases between.

J is TRBJ2-5 and V is TRBV18; no firm D call. The CDR3 is 14 amino acids. Germline lookup yields CDR1 KGHSH and CDR2 LQKENI. Between the trimmed V and J ends, which lost 6 bases and 2 bases, there was a span of 13 bases. The DNA for the CDR3 is TGTGCCAGCTCTGTCAACCCAGTACAAGAGACCCAGTACTTC. As protein: CASSVNPVQETQYF.

V and J are TRBV11-2 and TRBJ1-1, with 10 positions matching TRBD1. V lost 0 bases, J lost 6 bases, and 1 base stayed unmatched. Germline CDR1 is SGHAT and CDR2 is FQNNGV. The CDR3 spans 14 residues. The CDR3 coding sequence is TGTGCCAGCAGCTTAGATGGACAGGGGGCTGAAGCTTTCTTT. Its translation: CASSLDGQGAEAFF.

The sample holds one count of this clone. The rearrangement uses TRBV6-5 and TRBJ2-4; possible D gene TRBD2, 6 bases. This CDR3 is 14 amino acids long. The V end was cut by 2 bases, the J end by 9 bases, with 14 bases between. Looked up from germline, CDR1 is MNHEY and CDR2 is SVGAGI. The CDR3 coding sequence is TGTGCCAGCAGTTACAGGAGGGATATAGGCATTCAGTACTTC. Amino acid sequence: CASSYRRDIGIQYF.

The V and J genes are TRBV29-1 and TRBJ1-5; D is undetermined. V lost 3 bases, J lost 1 base, and 10 bases lay in between. Germline lookup yields CDR1 SQVTM and CDR2 ANQGSEA. The CDR3 is made up of 14 amino acids. Here the CDR3 DNA reads TGCAGCGTTGAGGAGGCGGGGAGCAATCAGCCCCAGCATTTT. It codes for CSVEEAGSNQPQHF.

V is TRBV9 and J is TRBJ2-7; 11 nucleotides match TRBD2. V trimming: 4 bases; J trimming: 5 bases; junction bases outside the gene matches: 8. In germline, CDR1 is SGDLS, CDR2 YYNGEE. The length of the CDR3 is 15 residues. The CDR3 sequence is CASSIGLAGSNEQYF. The CDR3 DNA sequence: TGTGCCAGCAGCATAGGACTAGCGGGTTCCAACGAGCAGTACTTC.

The V call is TRBV7-9, the J call TRBJ2-1; 8 bases align to TRBD1. The CDR3 length is 15 residues. J gave up 6 bases and V 5 bases, and 9 bases lay outside the gene matches. Germline values: CDR1 SEHNR, CDR2 FQNEAQ (reference sequence). The CDR3 region is CASSPGGIYSNEQFF. CDR3 coding DNA: TGTGCCAGCAGCCCAGGGGGCATATATTCCAATGAGCAGTTCTTC.

This sequence joins TRBV19 and TRBJ1-2; D remains unclear. V lost 7 bases and J lost 2, with 14 bases in between. CDR3 size: 14 residues. From germline, CDR1 is LNHDA and CDR2 SQIVND (reference sequence). CDR3 amino acids: CASNDGPTNYGYTF. The CDR3 nucleotides read TGTGCCAGTAACGATGGGCCGACGAACTATGGCTACACCTTC.